These T cell receptor beta chains were read from a single sample in a study of T-cell reconstitution after alpha-beta-depleted transplantation in children. TCRdb independently ran MiXCR on the PCR reads; one entry per CDR3 protein. The repertoire holds fewer than 350,000 distinct CDR3 sequences, with roughly 10% as singletons. Sequencing was performed on peripheral blood, taken 180 days after TCRalphabeta/CD19-depleted stem cell transplant. These receptors originate from a male patient between 2 and 10 years old who had a stem cell transplant for chronic granulomatous disease, so the T cells may come from the graft donor. CDR3s include the opening cysteine and the closing phenylalanine or tryptophan. The order of the fields is D gene, clone size, V gene, J gene, CDR3 DNA, CDR3 protein. A D gene is named only where the DNA matches it firmly. Clone size, where shown, is once, few, many, or a class for clones that have expanded.

TRBD1	many	TRBV5-1	TRBJ2-7	TGCGCCAGCAGCTTGATAGGACAGGGGGTACCCTACGAGCAGTACTTC	CASSLIGQGVPYEQYF
TRBD2	once	TRBV3-1	TRBJ2-2	TGTGCCAGCTGCCAAGGGCCTGGACTAGCGAGCGACACCGGGGAGCTGTTTTTT	CASCQGPGLASDTGELFF
.	.	TRBV5-1	TRBJ1-5	TGCGCCAGCAGCGGCGGGGGGTCCAATCAGCCCCAGCATTTT	CASSGGGSNQPQHF
TRBD2	many	TRBV20-1	TRBJ2-2	TGCAGTGCTAGAGAAGGTAGCGGGAGGACGAACACCGGGGAGCTGTTTTTT	CSAREGSGRTNTGELFF
.	many	TRBV6-2/TRBV6-3	TRBJ2-1	TGTGCCAGCAGTTACAACTTGGGATGGGACAATGAGCAGTTCTTC	CASSYNLGWDNEQFF
TRBD2	.	TRBV30	TRBJ2-1	TGTGCCTGGAGCCCCGGGACTAGCACTGGGCAGTTCTTC	CAWSPGTSTGQFF
TRBD2	many	TRBV20-1	TRBJ2-1	TGCAGTGCCGGGACTACCTCCTACAATGAGCAGTTCTTC	CSAGTTSYNEQFF
.	many	TRBV10-3	TRBJ2-3	TGTGCCATCAGCCCTCCGGGACCACTCATCTTGGATACGCAGTATTTT	CAISPPGPLILDTQYF
.	many	TRBV3-1	TRBJ2-5	TGTGCCAGCAGCCATGTCGCATATCAAGAGACCCAGTACTTC	CASSHVAYQETQYF
.	many	TRBV5-1	TRBJ2-3	TGCGCCAGCAGCTTGCAAAGATCCGCAGATACGCAGTATTTT	CASSLQRSADTQYF
.	few	TRBV2	TRBJ1-3	TGTGCCAGCAGTGGAGGTAACCGCGACAGTAGCTCTGGAAACACCATATATTTT	CASSGGNRDSSSGNTIYF
TRBD2	many	TRBV27	TRBJ2-7	TGTGCCAGCAGTTATAGCGGGAAACCTCACGAGCAGTACTTC	CASSYSGKPHEQYF
.	many	TRBV7-6	TRBJ2-1	TGTGCCAGCAGCTTAGGGCAGCTTGGGAATGAGCAGTTCTTC	CASSLGQLGNEQFF
TRBD2	.	TRBV20-1	TRBJ2-7	TGCAGTGCCCCGGGACTAGCGGGAGCAACCTACGAGCAGTACTTC	CSAPGLAGATYEQYF
TRBD2	many	TRBV7-2	TRBJ2-3	TGTGCCAGCAGGTGGGGGACTAGCCCAGATACGCAGTATTTT	CASRWGTSPDTQYF
.	many	TRBV6-1	TRBJ2-7	TGTGCCAGCAGTGAAGGTTTATTATACGAGCAGTACTTC	CASSEGLLYEQYF
.	many	TRBV6-5	TRBJ2-1	TGTGCCAGCAGTTACAGGTGGGAGAGCTCCAATGAGCAGTTCTTC	CASSYRWESSNEQFF
.	many	TRBV25-1	TRBJ2-7	TGTGCCAGCAGTGAGCCACGAGACGGGATTAGGGACGAGCAGTACTTC	CASSEPRDGIRDEQYF
.	many	TRBV7-6	TRBJ2-5	TGTGCCAGCAGCCCCCCCCTGGTTGCGGAGACCCAGTACTTC	CASSPPLVAETQYF
.	many	TRBV12-3/TRBV12-4	TRBJ2-7	TGTGCCAGCAGCGAGGGGGGAAAAGACTACGAGCAGTACTTC	CASSEGGKDYEQYF
TRBD1	many	TRBV2	TRBJ1-4	TGTGCCAGCAGCCAGGACAGGGGGCTTGAAAAACTGTTTTTT	CASSQDRGLEKLFF
.	many	TRBV7-2	TRBJ2-3	TGTGCCAGCAGCTTAGGTCGGTCGGAGCGAATTTATTTT	CASSLGRSERIYF
.	many	TRBV28	TRBJ1-2	TGTGCCAGCAGTTTATGGGTTAACTATGGCTACACCTTC	CASSLWVNYGYTF
.	.	TRBV28	TRBJ2-2	TGTGCCAGCAGCCCCCCAGGGACGAACACCGGGGAGCTGTTTTTT	CASSPPGTNTGELFF
TRBD1	many	TRBV7-2	TRBJ1-3	TGTGCCAGCAGCTTGACAGGGCCTGGAAACACCATATATTTT	CASSLTGPGNTIYF
.	many	TRBV7-8	TRBJ2-5	TGTGCCAGCAGCTACCCCCCTAGGTTGGAGGACCCTCAAGAGACCCAGTACTTC	CASSYPPRLEDPQETQYF
TRBD2	many	TRBV7-2	TRBJ2-2	TGTGCCAGCAGCTTAGTTGCTAGCGGAGCCAACACCGGGGAGCTGTTTTTT	CASSLVASGANTGELFF
.	many	TRBV29-1	TRBJ2-2	TGCAGCGTTGAAATGGCAGGGACGCACACCGGGGAGCTGTTTTTT	CSVEMAGTHTGELFF
TRBD2	.	TRBV20-1	TRBJ2-5	TGCAGTGCTAGCGGGGGGGAGGCGGAGACCCAGTACTTC	CSASGGEAETQYF
.	few	TRBV4-3	TRBJ2-1	TGCGCCAGCAGCCAAGATACGGGGAGCGGAGGGAATGAGCAGTTCTTC	CASSQDTGSGGNEQFF
.	many	TRBV18	TRBJ1-3	TGTGCCAGCTCACCTCTGGAGGGAGGCTCTGGAAACACCATATATTTT	CASSPLEGGSGNTIYF
.	many	TRBV6-5	TRBJ2-3	TGTGCCAGCAGTTATAAGACCGATCCAGATACGCAGTATTTT	CASSYKTDPDTQYF
TRBD1	.	TRBV12-3/TRBV12-4	TRBJ2-1	TGTGCCAGCAGTTTATTTACAGGGGCCGCCGATGAGCAGTTCTTC	CASSLFTGAADEQFF
TRBD1	many	TRBV7-9	TRBJ1-2	TGTGCCAGCAGTACAGGGGGGGCAGAGTACTTC	CASSTGGAEYF
.	many	TRBV7-2	TRBJ2-3	TGTGCCAGCAGCTTAGGGGTAGGGAATACGCAGTATTTT	CASSLGVGNTQYF
.	many	TRBV6-1	TRBJ2-6	TGTGCCAGCAGTGAAGATGGGACACCCCACCCGGGGGCCAACGTCCTGACTTTC	CASSEDGTPHPGANVLTF
.	.	TRBV23-1	TRBJ1-3	TGCGCCAGCAGACCTAAAGGGGGATTCTCTGGAAACACCATATATTTT	CASRPKGGFSGNTIYF
.	.	TRBV5-4	TRBJ2-5	TGTGCCAGCAGCTTATACCCAACCCAAGAGACCCAGTACTTC	CASSLYPTQETQYF
.	few	TRBV21-1	TRBJ2-1	TGTGCCAGCAGCAAAGGGCCGGGACTAGCGCTGGAAAATGAGCAGTTCTTC	CASSKGPGLALENEQFF
.	many	TRBV20-1	TRBJ1-5	TGCAGTGCTCCTGGGGGGCAGGGTCAGCCCCAGCATTTT	CSAPGGQGQPQHF
TRBD2	many	TRBV4-1	TRBJ2-2	TGCGCCAGCAGCCATCCCACGGGGGGGGCCAACACCGGGGAGCTGTTTTTT	CASSHPTGGANTGELFF
TRBD2	many	TRBV20-1	TRBJ2-3	TGCAGTGCACTTCTAGCGGGATCCGCAGATACGCAGTATTTT	CSALLAGSADTQYF
TRBD1	many	TRBV4-3	TRBJ1-6	TGCGCCAGCAGCCAAGGTCCGACAGGGGACAGCTCCTATAATTCACCCCTCCACTTT	CASSQGPTGDSSYNSPLHF
.	many	TRBV20-1	TRBJ2-4	TGCAGTGCTCGGGACGAAGCCAAAAACATTCAGTACTTC	CSARDEAKNIQYF
TRBD1	many	TRBV29-1	TRBJ2-5	TGCAGCGCAACGTGGACAGGGGAGTCACAAGAGACCCAGTACTTC	CSATWTGESQETQYF
TRBD2	many	TRBV11-2	TRBJ2-7	TGTGCCAGCAGCTCCCGGGCTCAGCGGGGCTCCTACGAGCAGTACTTC	CASSSRAQRGSYEQYF
.	many	TRBV18	TRBJ1-1	TGTGCCAGCAGCCCGGGTACTGAAGCTTTCTTT	CASSPGTEAFF
TRBD1	many	TRBV9	TRBJ2-1	TGTGCCAGCAGCCCCCGGGACAGGACCTACAATGAGCAGTTCTTC	CASSPRDRTYNEQFF
TRBD1	many	TRBV27	TRBJ2-2	TGTGCCAGCAGTTTGGAAACAGGGGGGTACGGGGAGCTGTTTTTT	CASSLETGGYGELFF
TRBD2	many	TRBV19	TRBJ2-2	TGTGCCAGTAGTATAGTACTAGCGGGGCCAAACACCGGGGAGCTGTTTTTT	CASSIVLAGPNTGELFF
.	many	TRBV28	TRBJ2-7	TGTGCCAGCAGTTTCTCGTCGCAGGGGGGAAAAGAGCAGTACTTC	CASSFSSQGGKEQYF
.	.	TRBV5-4	TRBJ2-7	TGTGCCAGCAGCTTGGCGGGAGTCTACGAGCAGCACTTC	CASSLAGVYEQHF
TRBD1	few	TRBV30	TRBJ2-4	TGTGCCTGGAGGGGGGGACAGGTGGCCAAAAACATTCAGTACTTC	CAWRGGQVAKNIQYF
.	many	TRBV7-9	TRBJ1-1	TGTGCCAGCAGCGGATGGACAGAGATGAACACTGAAGCTTTCTTT	CASSGWTEMNTEAFF
.	few	TRBV28	TRBJ1-4	TGTGCCAGCAGTGCGGGCGGGCGGAATGAAAAACTGTTTTTT	CASSAGGRNEKLFF